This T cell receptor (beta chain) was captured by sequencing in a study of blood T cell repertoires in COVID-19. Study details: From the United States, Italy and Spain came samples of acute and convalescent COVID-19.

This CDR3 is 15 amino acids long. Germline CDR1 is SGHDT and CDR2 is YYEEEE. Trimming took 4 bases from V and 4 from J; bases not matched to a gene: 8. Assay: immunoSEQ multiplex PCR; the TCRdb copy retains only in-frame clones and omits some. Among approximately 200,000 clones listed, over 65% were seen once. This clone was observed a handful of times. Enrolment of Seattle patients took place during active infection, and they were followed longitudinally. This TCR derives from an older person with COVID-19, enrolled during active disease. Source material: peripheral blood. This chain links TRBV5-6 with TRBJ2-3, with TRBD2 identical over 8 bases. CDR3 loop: CASSLSSGFSDTQYF. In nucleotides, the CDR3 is TGTGCCAGCAGCCTTTCTAGCGGGTTCTCAGATACGCAGTATTTT. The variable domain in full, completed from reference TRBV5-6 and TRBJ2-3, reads DAGVTQSPTHLIKTRGQQVTLRCSPKSGHDTVSWYQQALGQGPQFIFQYYEEEERQRGNFPDRFSGHQFPNYSSELNVNALLLGDSALYLCASSLSSGFSDTQYFGPGTRLTVL.